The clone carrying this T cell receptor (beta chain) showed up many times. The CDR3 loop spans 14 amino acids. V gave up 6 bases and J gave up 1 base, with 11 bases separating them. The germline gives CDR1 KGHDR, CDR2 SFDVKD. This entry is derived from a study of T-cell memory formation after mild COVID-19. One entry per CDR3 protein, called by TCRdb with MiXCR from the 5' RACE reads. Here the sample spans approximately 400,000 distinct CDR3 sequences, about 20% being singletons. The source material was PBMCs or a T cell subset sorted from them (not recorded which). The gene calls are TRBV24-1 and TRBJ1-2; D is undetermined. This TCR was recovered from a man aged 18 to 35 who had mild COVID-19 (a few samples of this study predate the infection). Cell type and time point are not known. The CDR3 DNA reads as TGTGCCACCAGTCGTTGGCGGTGTAACTATGGCTACACCTTC. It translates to CATSRWRCNYGYTF.